One sample yielded the 8 T cell receptor beta chains listed below, sequenced in a study of blood T cell repertoires in COVID-19. Method: immunoSEQ multiplex PCR; TCRdb's copy keeps in-frame clones and lacks some. The table includes roughly 400,000 clones, roughly 88% detected once. The sample was PBMCs or T cells enriched from blood (not recorded which). Source of these receptors: a woman aged 40 to 49 with acute COVID-19.

This clone has only a few counts. J is TRBJ1-2 and V is TRBV7-8, with D possibly being TRBD1 (5 bases). The CDR3 is made up of 15 amino acids. From germline, CDR1 is SGHVS and CDR2 FQNEAQ. V lost 2 bases to trimming and J lost 0 bases, with 10 bases between them. As DNA, the CDR3 is TGTGCCAGCAGCTTACAGGGCCGACCTAACTATGGCTACACCTTC. Translating it yields CASSLQGRPNYGYTF. The whole variable domain, filled in from reference TRBV7-8 and TRBJ1-2, reads GAGVSQSPRYKVAKRGQDVALRCDPISGHVSLFWYQQALGQGPEFLTYFQNEAQLDKSGLPSDRFFAERPEGSVSTLKIQRTQQEDSAVYLCASSLQGRPNYGYTFGSGTRLTVV.

This clone was observed a handful of times. V usage is TRBV11-2 and J usage is TRBJ1-1; D unclear. The CDR3 sequence is 14 residues long. The V end was cut by 5 bases, the J end by 4 bases, with 14 bases between. From germline, CDR1 is SGHAT and CDR2 FQNNGV. The chain's CDR3 is CASSHSIEGTEAFF. The CDR3 DNA reads TGTGCCAGCAGCCACTCTATTGAGGGCACTGAAGCTTTCTTT.

The CDR3 loop is CASSSHRGQGHTEAFF. The CDR3 DNA follows: TGCGCCAGCAGCTCCCACCGGGGACAGGGGCACACTGAAGCTTTCTTT. The genes are TRBV5-1 and TRBJ1-1; 10 bases match TRBD1. V was clipped by 3 bases and J by 3 bases; unmatched bases: 8. The CDR3 consists of 16 residues. In germline, CDR1 is SGHRS, CDR2 YFSETQ.

The table lists this clone with a count of one. The chain recombines TRBV24-1 with TRBJ1-5; perhaps TRBD1 as D (6 bases). The CDR3 consists of 16 residues. The ends were cut back, 2 bases at V and 3 bases at J, with 13 bases in the middle. Germline CDR1 reads KGHDR; CDR2 reads SFDVKD. The CDR3 spells CATSDSMDRLNQPQHF. The CDR3 bases are TGTGCCACCAGTGATTCTATGGACAGACTCAATCAGCCCCAGCATTTT.

With regard to this clone: Different DNA sequences within this sample yield the same CDR3. The J gene is TRBJ2-6, the V gene TRBV5-1; D is ambiguous. The CDR3 has 14 amino acids. Germline CDR1 is SGHRS and CDR2 is YFSETQ. V dropped 7 bases and J dropped 1 base, with 9 bases sitting between them. The CDR3 DNA reads as TGCGCCAGCTCTCTTGCGTCTGGGGCCAACGTCCTGACTTTC. Protein sequence: CASSLASGANVLTF.

This chain links TRBV2 with TRBJ2-5, with D possibly being TRBD2 (7 bases). Per the germline V gene, CDR1 is SNHLY and CDR2 is FYNNEI. V was pared by 1 base and J by 5 bases, with 14 bases between. The CDR3 length is 15 residues. The CDR3 DNA sequence: TGTGCCAGCAGTGAAGGGCGGGGGCAGGGGGAGACCCAGTACTTC. Protein: CASSEGRGQGETQYF.

Only one count was recorded for this clone. The chain joins TRBV7-2 to TRBJ1-1; 10 bases align to TRBD1. J lost 5 bases, V lost 5 bases, and 5 bases had no gene match. Germline-derived CDR1 and CDR2 are SGHTA and FQGNSA. The CDR3 contains 14 residues. CDR3 protein: CASSTGTGVTEAFF. CDR3 DNA sequence: TGTGCCAGCAGCACCGGGACAGGGGTGACTGAAGCTTTCTTT.

The genes are TRBV29-1 and TRBJ1-1; D perhaps matches TRBD1 (5 bases). In germline, CDR1 is SQVTM, CDR2 ANQGSEA. The CDR3 covers 14 residues. V dropped 2 bases and J dropped 0 bases, with 10 bases sitting between them. This CDR3 reads CSVENQGLNTEAFF. The CDR3 DNA reads TGCAGCGTTGAAAATCAGGGTTTGAACACTGAAGCTTTCTTT.